The next 24 T cell receptor beta chains were all read from a single sample in a study of blood T cell repertoires in COVID-19. This table comes from immunoSEQ multiplex PCR, and its TCRdb copy is limited to in-frame clones, with some not included. The sample has about 130,000 clones, approximately 85% seen once. The specimen was peripheral blood. The receptors were gathered from a human donor in a cohort sampled during active COVID-19.

A single count supports this clone. The chain combines TRBV11-1 with TRBJ2-3; 12 bases line up with TRBD2. The V segment lost 3 bases and the J segment 5 bases; nucleotides outside the gene matches: 6. There are 16 residues in the CDR3. Germline values: CDR1 SGHAT, CDR2 FQDESV (reference sequence). In DNA form, the CDR3 reads TGTGCCAGCAGCTTGAGGGCTAGCGGGGGGGAAGATACGCAGTATTTT. It translates to CASSLRASGGEDTQYF.

V and J are TRBV10-3 and TRBJ2-3, with TRBD1 matching 7 bases. V lost 6 bases, J lost 0 bases, and 3 bases stayed unmatched. CDR3 size: 14 residues. Germline-derived CDR1 and CDR2 are ENHRY and SYGVKD. The CDR3 sequence is CAIRSTGSTDTQYF. CDR3 nucleotides: TGTGCCATCAGATCGACAGGGAGCACAGATACGCAGTATTTT.

This chain joins TRBV18 and TRBJ2-1, with 7 bases lining up with TRBD2. This CDR3 contains 16 residues. The trim removed 1 base at V and 5 bases at J, leaving 8 bases unmatched. The germline gives CDR1 KGHSH, CDR2 LQKENI. The CDR3 region has the DNA TGTGCCAGCTCACCACGGATGGGGGGGGAAGACAATGAGCAGTTCTTC. Residues: CASSPRMGGEDNEQFF.

Comment on this clone: One end of the junction does not line up with germline, which may come from a read error. The V gene is TRBV7-7, the J gene TRBJ2-3, with TRBD1 as a possible D gene (6 bases). CDR1 and CDR2 from the germline V gene are SSHAT and FNYEAQ (reference sequence). This CDR3 has 15 residues. In DNA, the CDR3 is TGTGCTAGCAGCCCAGGGGTAACTAGCACAGATACGCAGTATTTT. It is translated as CASSPGVTSTDTQYF.

The chain is built from TRBV6-5 and TRBJ1-1; D possibly corresponds to TRBD1 (5 bases). Germline CDR1 and CDR2: MNHEY and SVGAGI. Trimming took 7 bases from V and 3 from J, leaving 12 bases between them. The CDR3 contains 13 residues. In DNA form, the CDR3 reads TGTGCCAGCATGGAGGGGTTGTACACTGAAGCTTTCTTT. It encodes CASMEGLYTEAFF.

This clone appeared a few times. V gene TRBV6-1 combines with J gene TRBJ1-4; TRBD1 is a possible D gene (5 bases). The CDR3 spans 14 residues. The germline CDR1 and CDR2 sequences are MNHNS and SASEGT. Trimming removed 2 bases at V and 8 bases at J, with 12 bases between. The CDR3: CASSEWGEDEKLFF. CDR3 nucleotides: TGTGCCAGCAGTGAATGGGGGGAGGACGAAAAACTGTTTTTT.

V is TRBV6-2 or TRBV6-3 and J is TRBJ1-5, with D tentatively TRBD1 (5 bases). Trimming took 0 bases from V and 1 from J, leaving 16 bases between them. From germline, CDR1 is MNHEY and CDR2 SVGEGT. This CDR3 comprises 18 residues. The CDR3 DNA reads as TGTGCCAGCAGTTACTCGAGAGGAGGGACCGAAAGCAATCAGCCCCAGCATTTT. This encodes CASSYSRGGTESNQPQHF.

V gene TRBV2 combines with J gene TRBJ2-3; TRBD2 matches at 10 bases. Germline loops: CDR1 SNHLY, CDR2 FYNNEI. This CDR3 contains 20 residues. The V segment lost 5 bases and the J segment 1 base; nucleotides outside the gene matches: 18. Here the CDR3 reads CASSQQIRLAGSPGTDTQYF. The CDR3 DNA sequence: TGTGCCAGCAGTCAGCAGATTAGACTAGCGGGTTCGCCCGGCACAGATACGCAGTATTTT.

The J gene is TRBJ2-5, the V gene TRBV7-6; 8 bases fit TRBD1. The CDR3 spans 14 residues. The trim removed 3 bases at V and 5 bases at J, leaving 5 bases unmatched. Germline-derived CDR1 and CDR2 are SGHVS and FNYEAQ. CDR3: CASSLSGGWETQYF. CDR3 nucleotide sequence: TGTGCCAGCAGCTTGTCAGGGGGCTGGGAGACCCAGTACTTC.

This chain links TRBV5-5 with TRBJ1-1, with 7 bases fitting TRBD1. Germline V lookup: CDR1 SGHKS, CDR2 YYEKEE (reference sequence). The CDR3 runs 18 residues. The trim removed 7 bases at V and 1 base at J, leaving 19 bases unmatched. The CDR3 DNA follows: TGTGCCAGCCGGAATCCCCCCGTTGCGGGACAGACGAACACTGAAGCTTTCTTT. Its translation: CASRNPPVAGQTNTEAFF.

The chain links TRBV4-3 to TRBJ1-1, with unresolved D. This CDR3 comprises 15 residues. Germline-derived CDR1 and CDR2 are LGHNA and YSLEER. The V end lost 0 bases, the J end lost 1 base, and 9 bases lay between the germline ends. CDR3 loop: CASSQDLYRNTEAFF. For the CDR3, the DNA is TGCGCCAGCAGCCAAGATCTGTACAGGAACACTGAAGCTTTCTTT.

The rearrangement uses TRBV1 and TRBJ2-2; whether TRBD2, the table's D call, matches the DNA was not checked. TRBV1 counts as a pseudogene. This CDR3 comprises 17 residues. The DNA for the CDR3 is TGCACCAGCAGCCAAGATCTGAAGCGGGGGAACACCGGGGAGCTGTTTTTT. It is translated as CTSSQDLKRGNTGELFF.

The J gene is TRBJ2-1, the V gene TRBV3-1 (or the pseudogene TRBV3-2); 7 bases match TRBD1. The CDR3 has 18 amino acids. With 4 bases clipped from V and 2 bases from J, the junction kept 14 bases outside the gene matches. CDR1 is LGHDT and CDR2 is YNNKEL in the germline V gene (reference sequence). The CDR3 loop is CASSPSLSGGVTYNEQFF. For the CDR3, the DNA is TGTGCCAGCAGCCCCTCCCTTTCAGGGGGAGTAACCTACAATGAGCAGTTCTTC.

The chain recombines TRBV5-8 with TRBJ2-5; 8 bases are a match to TRBD1. The CDR3 spans 13 residues. Unmatched junction bases numbered 3, after V lost 4 bases and J lost 4 bases. CDR1 and CDR2 (germline): SGHTS, YDEGEE. CDR3: CASSPGTGETQYF. DNA of the CDR3: TGTGCCAGCAGCCCAGGGACAGGAGAGACCCAGTACTTC.

The V and J genes are TRBV10-3 and TRBJ2-1; 10 bases are shared with TRBD2. The CDR3 runs to 19 residues. V lost 1 base, J lost 4 bases, and 13 bases stayed unmatched. CDR1 and CDR2 from the germline V gene are ENHRY and SYGVKD. CDR3 bases: TGTGCCATCAGTGAGTACCTAGCGGGGGCCGGCACTTATTACAATGAGCAGTTCTTC. Translation gives CAISEYLAGAGTYYNEQFF.

This clone was detected once. The chain combines TRBV12-5 with TRBJ2-1, with a possible D match to TRBD2 (5 bases). V shed 0 bases and J shed 9 bases, with 15 bases lying between them. Per the germline V gene, CDR1 is LGHNT and CDR2 is FRNRAP. The CDR3 spans 15 residues. The CDR3 coding sequence is TGTGCTAGTGGTTTGGTTGTGCGAGCTGCGGGTGAGCAGTTCTTC. Its translation: CASGLVVRAAGEQFF.

J is TRBJ1-3 and V is TRBV6-2 or TRBV6-3; 8 bases fit TRBD1. Germline V gene lookup returns CDR1 MNHEY and CDR2 SVGEGT. This CDR3 is 16 amino acids long. With 2 bases clipped from V and 0 bases from J, the junction kept 3 bases outside the gene matches. This CDR3 reads CASSYRDRHSGNTIYF. CDR3 in DNA: TGTGCCAGCAGTTACCGGGACAGGCACTCTGGAAACACCATATATTTT.

This chain joins TRBV5-1 and TRBJ1-3; TRBD1 matches 8 bases. The J segment lost 2 bases and the V segment lost 7 bases, leaving 14 bases of the junction unmatched. The CDR3 contains 17 residues. Germline V gene data show CDR1 as SGHRS and CDR2 as YFSETQ. The CDR3 bases are TGCGCCAGCCGACCCGAGATCAGGGGGCTGCCTGGAAACACCATATATTTT. Its protein product is CASRPEIRGLPGNTIYF.

The gene calls are TRBV2 and TRBJ2-2; 14 bases line up with TRBD2. The V segment lost 4 bases and the J segment 3 bases; nucleotides outside the gene matches: 10. The germline V gene encodes CDR1 SNHLY and CDR2 FYNNEI. This CDR3 is built from 19 residues. CDR3 DNA: TGTGCCAGCAGTGGACTAGCGGGGGGGATTTTGGGAGACACCGGGGAGCTGTTTTTT. Protein sequence: CASSGLAGGILGDTGELFF.

This chain connects TRBV5-4 to TRBJ2-5; TRBD2 aligns across 14 bases. V gave up 4 bases and J gave up 5 bases; unmatched junction bases: 13. The CDR3 is 18 amino acids. Per the germline V gene, CDR1 is SGHNT and CDR2 is YYREEE (reference sequence). This CDR3 reads CASSVPGLAGAGGETQYF. In DNA, the CDR3 is TGTGCCAGCAGCGTCCCGGGACTAGCGGGGGCCGGTGGGGAGACCCAGTACTTC.

J is TRBJ2-3 and V is TRBV27; unclear D gene. The germline V gene has CDR1 MNHEY and CDR2 SMNVEV (reference sequence). Between the trimmed V and J ends, which lost 3 bases and 0 bases, there was a span of 7 bases. The CDR3 extends over 14 amino acids. CDR3 residues: CASSFLSSTDTQYF. CDR3 nucleotide sequence: TGTGCCAGCAGTTTCCTCTCTAGCACAGATACGCAGTATTTT.

CDR3 DNA: TGTGCCAGCAGTGGGGAGGGGGCCGCGGGAGGGGGGCCCTCCTACGAGCAGTACTTC. Its translation: CASSGEGAAGGGPSYEQYF. The V call is TRBV6-1, the J call TRBJ2-7, with 9 bases aligning to TRBD2. This CDR3 contains 19 residues. With V trimmed by 4 bases and J by 0 bases, 16 bases remained unmatched. Germline loops: CDR1 MNHNS, CDR2 SASEGT.

This chain links TRBV11-3 with TRBJ2-3; weak D call: TRBD2 (5 bases). The length of the CDR3 is 16 residues. Germline-derived CDR1 and CDR2 are SGHNT and YENEEA. Trimming removed 1 base at V and 2 bases at J, with 13 bases between. CDR3 nucleotides: TGTGCCAGCAGCTTAGTAGTGGGAGTTTCCACAGATACGCAGTATTTT. This gives the protein CASSLVVGVSTDTQYF.

The chain links TRBV5-1 to TRBJ2-6; D is uncertain. The germline V and J ends were trimmed by 0 bases and 4 bases, with 14 bases remaining between them. CDR1 and CDR2 from the germline V gene are SGHRS and YFSETQ. This CDR3 has 17 amino acids. CDR3 loop: CASSLGPTAPGANVLTF. CDR3 in DNA: TGCGCCAGCAGCTTGGGCCCGACTGCCCCGGGGGCCAACGTCCTGACTTTC.